These 32 T cell receptor beta chains were sequenced from one sample in a study of cytomegalovirus exposure and HLA in healthy donors. The protocol was immunoSEQ multiplex PCR, while the TCRdb copy is restricted to in-frame clones and leaves out a portion. Altogether roughly 56,000 clones are present, roughly 93% being singletons, with the ten largest covering over 1.5%. The sample consisted of PBMCs. These receptors were collected from a woman younger than 35 in good health and CMV-seropositive.

J is TRBJ2-3 and V is TRBV7-2, with 11 bases that match TRBD2. The V gene's germline CDR1 is SGHTA and CDR2 FQGNSA. Germline trimming cut 0 bases from V and 6 bases from J; bases unmatched to any gene: 8. CDR3 size: 17 residues. The CDR3 region is CASSLAVSGGASDTQYF. The CDR3, as DNA: TGTGCCAGCAGCTTAGCTGTTAGCGGGGGGGCCTCGGATACGCAGTATTTT.

The V and J genes are TRBV6-4 and TRBJ2-2; TRBD1 might be the D (6 bases). Trimming took 0 bases from V and 1 from J, leaving 6 bases between them. This CDR3 contains 15 residues. Per the germline V gene, CDR1 is MRHNA and CDR2 is SNTAGT. The CDR3: CASSDSGQNTGELFF. The DNA for the CDR3 is TGTGCCAGCAGTGACTCGGGACAGAACACCGGGGAGCTGTTTTTT.

This clone was seen a few times. This rearrangement joins TRBV19 to TRBJ2-1, with 10 bases matching TRBD2. Germline V CDR1 and CDR2: LNHDA, SQIVND (reference sequence). Trimming took 6 bases from V and 9 from J; bases not matched to a gene: 14. This CDR3 comprises 16 residues. CDR3 sequence (DNA): TGTGCCAGTAGCTTCTCCCTGACTAGCGGGTTTGGTGAGCAGTTCTTC. Protein sequence: CASSFSLTSGFGEQFF. The full variable domain, with the rest looked up from reference TRBV19 and TRBJ2-1, is DGGITQSPKYLFRKEGQNVTLSCEQNLNHDAMYWYRQDPGQGLRLIYYSQIVNDFQKGDIAEGYSVSREKKESFPLTVTSAQKNPTAFYLCASSFSLTSGFGEQFFGPGTRLTVL.

The V call is TRBV27, the J call TRBJ1-6, with 9 bases identical to TRBD1. The J segment lost 1 base and the V segment lost 8 bases, leaving 9 bases of the junction unmatched. The germline V gene encodes CDR1 MNHEY and CDR2 SMNVEV (reference sequence). The CDR3 length is 17 residues. CDR3 bases: TGTGCCAGCCGGGACAGGGTGATGGGATCCTATAATTCACCCCTCCACTTT. The encoded protein is CASRDRVMGSYNSPLHF.

The V call is TRBV19, the J call TRBJ1-2, with D uncertain. Looked up from germline, CDR1 is LNHDA and CDR2 is SQIVND (reference sequence). This CDR3 has 12 residues. Between the trimmed V and J ends, which lost 5 bases and 5 bases, there was a span of 9 bases. Written as DNA, the CDR3 is TGTGCCAGTAGTTCGGCCGGGTATGGCTACACCTTC. It yields the protein CASSSAGYGYTF.

The gene calls are TRBV9 and TRBJ1-1, with 9 bases lining up with TRBD1. J lost 0 bases, V lost 0 bases, and 6 bases had no gene match. CDR1 SGDLS and CDR2 YYNGEE come from the germline V gene. The CDR3 length is 17 residues. The CDR3 loop is CASSVASDRGVNTEAFF. Here the CDR3 DNA reads TGTGCCAGCAGCGTAGCTAGCGACAGGGGGGTGAACACTGAAGCTTTCTTT.

Written as DNA, the CDR3 is TGTGCCAGCAGTCCTTGGGCGGACAGGGTGGATGAGCAGTACTTC. Protein: CASSPWADRVDEQYF. The chain links TRBV6-6 to TRBJ2-7; 8 positions match TRBD1. J gave up 7 bases and V 5 bases, and 13 bases lay outside the gene matches. CDR1 MNHNY and CDR2 SVGAGI come from the germline V gene (reference sequence). This CDR3 comprises 15 residues.

The chain employs TRBV30 and TRBJ2-7; 7 positions agree with TRBD1. Germline V gene data show CDR1 as GTSNPN and CDR2 as SVGIG (reference sequence). The CDR3 is 15 amino acids. The J segment lost 4 bases and the V segment lost 6 bases, leaving 15 bases of the junction unmatched. Here the CDR3 reads CACTTGDRRSYEQYF. The CDR3 nucleotides are TGTGCCTGCACTACCGGGGACAGACGATCGTACGAGCAGTACTTC. Drawing the rest from reference TRBV30 and TRBJ2-7, the complete variable domain is SQTIHQWPATLVQPVGSPLSLECTVEGTSNPNLYWYRQAAGRGLQLLFYSVGIGQISSEVPQNLSASRPQDRQFILSSKKLLLSDSGFYLCACTTGDRRSYEQYFGPGTRLTVT.

The chain links TRBV11-3 to TRBJ2-2, with 12 bases that match TRBD2. The CDR3 consists of 17 residues. The germline gives CDR1 SGHNT, CDR2 YENEEA. Germline trimming cut 5 bases from V and 8 bases from J; bases unmatched to any gene: 12. The CDR3 DNA reads TGTGCCAGCAGCCCGGGCGGACTAGCGGGGCCCGAAGGGGAGCTGTTTTTT. It specifies CASSPGGLAGPEGELFF.

The genes are TRBV5-1 and TRBJ1-1; a weak D match, TRBD1 (5 bases). The germline V gene has CDR1 SGHRS and CDR2 YFSETQ. The CDR3 length is 14 residues. V was pared by 0 bases and J by 1 base, with 7 bases between. The CDR3 region has the DNA TGCGCCAGCAGCTTGGACGGGGGGAACACTGAAGCTTTCTTT. The encoded protein is CASSLDGGNTEAFF.

The CDR3 DNA sequence: TGTGCCAGCAGACTCCTGGGACAGGGGTTCGACGAGCAGTACTTC. This gives the protein CASRLLGQGFDEQYF. The chain couples TRBV27 to TRBJ2-7, with 10 bases fitting TRBD1. This CDR3 is built from 15 residues. Germline V lookup: CDR1 MNHEY, CDR2 SMNVEV (reference sequence). Unmatched junction bases numbered 10, after V lost 6 bases and J lost 5 bases.

V gene TRBV30 combines with J gene TRBJ1-5; 7 bases map to TRBD1. J gave up 3 bases and V 2 bases, and 7 bases lay outside the gene matches. CDR3 size: 15 residues. Looked up from germline, CDR1 is GTSNPN and CDR2 is SVGIG (reference sequence). CDR3 amino acids: CAWSSPGGFNQPQHF. The CDR3 DNA reads as TGTGCCTGGAGTTCCCCAGGGGGTTTCAATCAGCCCCAGCATTTT. Using reference TRBV30 and TRBJ1-5 for the parts outside the CDR3, the full variable domain is SQTIHQWPATLVQPVGSPLSLECTVEGTSNPNLYWYRQAAGRGLQLLFYSVGIGQISSEVPQNLSASRPQDRQFILSSKKLLLSDSGFYLCAWSSPGGFNQPQHFGDGTRLSIL.

The CDR3 bases are TGCGCCAGCAGTGAGTCGGTAGTCTCTGGAAACACCATATATTTT. Protein: CASSESVVSGNTIYF. The chain uses TRBV10-2 and TRBJ1-3; D unclear. This CDR3 is built from 15 residues. The V and J ends lost 0 bases and 0 bases respectively, with 6 bases between them. Looked up from germline, CDR1 is WSHSY and CDR2 is SAAADI.

V and J are TRBV7-9 and TRBJ1-4, with D possibly TRBD1 on 5 matching bases. Trimming took 5 bases from V and 4 from J, leaving 14 bases between them. The CDR3 has 15 residues. The V gene's germline CDR1 is SEHNR and CDR2 FQNEAQ (reference sequence). As DNA, the CDR3 is TGTGCCAGCAGCCCCAAACAGGCTTATAATGAAAAACTGTTTTTT. Translation gives CASSPKQAYNEKLFF.

The J gene is TRBJ2-4, the V gene TRBV7-9; 9 nucleotides agree with TRBD1. Germline CDR1 is SEHNR and CDR2 is FQNEAQ (reference sequence). The ends lost 4 bases at V and 0 bases at J; junction bases unmatched: 7. The length of the CDR3 is 17 residues. The CDR3: CASSSRGQGRAKNIQYF. As DNA, the CDR3 is TGTGCCAGCAGCTCCCGTGGACAGGGGCGAGCCAAAAACATTCAGTACTTC.

The chain combines TRBV13 with TRBJ2-3; the match to TRBD2 covers 10 bases. The CDR3 consists of 15 residues. Germline V gene data show CDR1 as PRHDT and CDR2 as FYEKMQ (reference sequence). Germline trimming cut 4 bases from V and 0 bases from J; bases unmatched to any gene: 1. CDR3 coding DNA: TGTGCCAGCAGCTCTAGCGGGGGTAGCACAGATACGCAGTATTTT. Amino acid sequence: CASSSSGGSTDTQYF.

The V call is TRBV11-2, the J call TRBJ2-3, with TRBD2 matching 9 bases. The junction had 14 bases not matched to a gene; V was cut back by 6 bases and J by 4 bases. Germline V gene data show CDR1 as SGHAT and CDR2 as FQNNGV. The CDR3 length is 17 residues. The CDR3 region is CASSLLGGGGAPDTQYF. The CDR3 DNA sequence: TGTGCCAGCAGTCTCTTAGGTGGCGGGGGGGCCCCAGATACGCAGTATTTT.

The chain employs TRBV5-1 and TRBJ1-3, with a weak D call TRBD1 (6 bases). CDR1 and CDR2 (germline): SGHRS, YFSETQ. V lost 4 bases to trimming and J lost 0 bases, with 14 bases between them. The CDR3 loop spans 16 amino acids. The CDR3 DNA is TGCGCCAGCAGCCCTACTTTGGACAGCTCTGGAAACACCATATATTTT. Amino acid sequence: CASSPTLDSSGNTIYF.

The rearrangement uses TRBV7-6 and TRBJ2-7; weak D call: TRBD1 (6 bases). Trimming stripped 5 bases from V and 3 bases from J, with 14 bases between. The CDR3 is made up of 14 amino acids. Germline V CDR1 and CDR2: SGHVS, FNYEAQ. CDR3 nucleotides: TGTGCCAGCAGCCTCGGACAGAGTTACTACGAGCAGTACTTC. This encodes CASSLGQSYYEQYF.

As DNA, the CDR3 is TGCAGCGTTAAAGGGAGGGACAGACCTTTGGATGAGCAGTTCTTC. Its protein product is CSVKGRDRPLDEQFF. The chain joins TRBV29-1 to TRBJ2-1, with D perhaps TRBD1 or TRBD2 (7 bases each). This CDR3 region has 15 residues. Germline V lookup: CDR1 SQVTM, CDR2 ANQGSEA. Trimming shortened V by 5 bases and J by 8 bases, and 22 bases separated the two germline ends.

The J gene is TRBJ1-1, the V gene TRBV2, with D hard to call. This CDR3 is built from 10 residues. Germline CDR1 is SNHLY and CDR2 is FYNNEI. V was pared by 8 bases and J by 5 bases, with 6 bases between. CDR3 coding DNA: TGTGCCAGCTTGCGGACTGAAGCTTTCTTT. Amino acid sequence: CASLRTEAFF.

J is TRBJ1-3 and V is TRBV5-1, with D uncertain. Germline CDR1 reads SGHRS; CDR2 reads YFSETQ. V gave up 0 bases and J gave up 1 base, with 5 bases separating them. The CDR3 length is 14 residues. The CDR3 DNA reads TGCGCCAGCAGCTTGGACGGGTCTGGAAACACCATATATTTT. The encoded protein is CASSLDGSGNTIYF.

The chain recombines TRBV5-1 with TRBJ2-2, with D possibly TRBD2 on 6 matching bases. Germline CDR1 reads SGHRS; CDR2 reads YFSETQ. V shed 4 bases and J shed 4 bases, with 41 bases lying between them. CDR3 length equals 24 residues. CDR3 DNA: TGCGCCAGCAGCCAGTCGATTTATCAGCTTGGGGGTCCCCATTCGGGAGTAAGCACCGGGGAGCTGTTTTTT. Translated, it gives CASSQSIYQLGGPHSGVSTGELFF.

The V call is TRBV30, the J call TRBJ1-5; D gene unclear. V was cut by 1 base and J by 4 bases, with 8 bases left in between. The CDR3 sequence is 13 residues long. Germline CDR1 and CDR2: GTSNPN and SVGIG (reference sequence). CDR3 loop: CAWSALRNQPQHF. The CDR3 coding sequence is TGTGCCTGGAGTGCCTTGCGGAATCAGCCCCAGCATTTT.

The chain joins TRBV6-6 to TRBJ1-1; tentatively, D is TRBD1 (5 bases). Germline V lookup: CDR1 MNHNY, CDR2 SVGAGI (reference sequence). This CDR3 is 13 amino acids long. V lost 4 bases and J lost 8, with 14 bases in between. The CDR3 DNA reads as TGTGCCAGCAGTTCGGGGGTCGGAGGCGAAGCTTTCTTT. Translating gives CASSSGVGGEAFF.

The chain is built from TRBV27 and TRBJ1-4; D perhaps matches TRBD1 (6 bases). Germline V gives CDR1 MNHEY, CDR2 SMNVEV (reference sequence). Trimming left V 8 bases short and J 8 bases short, with 21 bases between. CDR3 length equals 15 residues. The CDR3 sequence: CASGPHYGTREKLFF. In DNA form, the CDR3 reads TGTGCCAGCGGACCCCATTACGGGACAAGAGAAAAACTGTTTTTT.

This clone was recorded only once. CDR3 residues: CASSLTSGGSETQYF. CDR3 DNA sequence: TGTGCCAGCAGCTTAACTAGCGGGGGGAGCGAGACCCAGTACTTC. The chain employs TRBV11-3 and TRBJ2-5, with 12 bases lining up with TRBD2. The CDR3 is made up of 15 amino acids. Germline loops: CDR1 SGHNT, CDR2 YENEEA. J gave up 5 bases and V 2 bases, and 3 bases lay outside the gene matches.

This sequence joins TRBV4-1 and TRBJ1-3; no definite D call. There are 18 residues in the CDR3. Germline V gene lookup returns CDR1 MGHRA and CDR2 YSYEKL. Trimming shortened V by 4 bases and J by 0 bases, and 19 bases separated the two germline ends. The CDR3 nucleotides read TGCGCCAGCAGCCGGATAAGCGCGCTCAATAGCTCTGGAAACACCATATATTTT. This codes for CASSRISALNSSGNTIYF.

As to this clone: One end of the junction is discordant with germline, which a read error may explain. V usage is TRBV27 and J usage is TRBJ1-2, with 7 bases identical to TRBD1. Germline CDR1 reads MNHEY; CDR2 reads SMNVEV (reference sequence). The CDR3 is 17 residues long. The CDR3 is CASSLSPENRGNYSYTF. CDR3 nucleotides: TGTGCCAGCAGTTTATCCCCAGAAAACAGGGGAAACTATAGCTACACCTTC.

The chain's CDR3 is CASSSPGAGTEAFF. In DNA form, the CDR3 reads TGTGCCAGCAGCTCCCCGGGAGCTGGGACTGAAGCTTTCTTT. The chain carries TRBV7-8 and TRBJ1-1; D is undetermined. CDR3 length equals 14 residues. Germline V gene lookup returns CDR1 SGHVS and CDR2 FQNEAQ. V lost 4 bases and J 5 bases, leaving 14 bases between the germline ends.

This sequence joins TRBV9 and TRBJ1-2; D might be TRBD1 (5 bases). The V gene's germline CDR1 is SGDLS and CDR2 YYNGEE. V was shortened by 2 bases and J by 4 bases, with 15 bases between the two germline ends. CDR3 length equals 15 residues. CDR3 bases: TGTGCCAGCAGCGTTGGGGGGGAGCCCTCCTATGGCTACACCTTC. Translated, it gives CASSVGGEPSYGYTF.

The chain combines TRBV4-1 with TRBJ2-5; D not resolved. V was cut by 3 bases and J by 5 bases, with 10 bases left in between. Germline V gives CDR1 MGHRA, CDR2 YSYEKL. The length of the CDR3 is 13 residues. The CDR3 sequence: CASSQGQYETQYF. CDR3 bases: TGCGCCAGCAGCCAGGGCCAATACGAGACCCAGTACTTC.